The following is a T cell receptor (beta chain) sequence with its context. Per the authors' pipeline: Amplifying reference gene primers gave estimates of nucleated cell counts. Some clones are missing from TCRdb's copy, which holds only in-frame ones; the method was immunoSEQ multiplex PCR. V, J and clone size were drawn from that table, and D and trimming were deduced from the DNA. The table lists under 150,000 clones, 86% of them singletons. Cohorts were based on clinical histories the participants reported. Cohort 3 recovery required two negative PCRs, clearance, or symptom resolution. These data belong to a study of blood T cell repertoires in COVID-19. This TCR was sampled from a woman aged 50 to 65 who had recovered from COVID-19. The sequencing input was PBMCs or T cells enriched from blood (not recorded which).

CDR3 region: CASSLYAGNMNTEAFF. CDR3 DNA sequence: TGCGCCAGCAGCTTGTATGCAGGTAACATGAACACTGAAGCTTTCTTT. The chain employs TRBV5-1 and TRBJ1-1; D remains unclear. V was clipped by 1 base and J by 0 bases, with 13 bases between them. Germline V CDR1 and CDR2: SGHRS, YFSETQ. The CDR3 runs to 16 residues.